This record covers a single T cell receptor beta chain. Trimming removed 5 bases from V and 2 bases from J, with 10 bases in between. Per the germline V gene, CDR1 is SGHTA and CDR2 is FQGNSA. The CDR3 sequence is 13 residues long. Treatment of the sample: roughly 20 received Ad26.COV2.S at low or high dose, single or two shots; roughly five received placebo; per-sample allocation not given. At day 63 after the first vaccine or placebo injection, samples were drawn. This entry comes from a study of Ad26.COV2.S vaccination and SARS-CoV-2 variants. Measured with immunoSEQ multiplex PCR; TCRdb has only the in-frame clones, and not every one. The table lists 350,000 to 500,000 clones, 89% of them singletons.

Sequencing was performed on peripheral blood, taken in a trial of Ad26.COV2.S vaccine versus placebo. The chain is built from TRBV7-2 and TRBJ2-7; D is ambiguous. This sequence originates from a person aged 18 to 59 who received the Ad26.COV2.S COVID-19 vaccine or a placebo. CDR3 in DNA: TGTGCCAGCAGCGTCCGGGTTCCCTACGAGCAGTACTTC. It specifies CASSVRVPYEQYF.